This T cell receptor beta chain was sequenced for a study of blood T cell repertoires in COVID-19. In the study overall: T cells, B-cell-depleted T cells, or PBMCs provided the cDNA or gDNA that served as material.

The study recruited people aged roughly 18 to 100 years across about 25 US areas. The germline gives CDR1 MGHRA, CDR2 YSYEKL. With 1 base removed from V and 4 bases from J, the gap between germline ends came to 16 bases. This CDR3 has 16 residues. Clones were sequenced by immunoSEQ multiplex PCR, and TCRdb holds only the in-frame ones, with some missing. The sample records approximately 260,000 clones, about 90% being singletons. The sequenced sample consisted of PBMCs or T cells enriched from blood (not recorded which). The chain is built from TRBV4-1 and TRBJ2-5, with D possibly being TRBD2 (6 bases). This clonotype was obtained from a woman between 18 and 30 years old who had recovered from COVID-19. The CDR3 sequence is CASSQVMGLGGETQYF. The CDR3 DNA is TGCGCCAGCAGCCAAGTCATGGGGTTGGGGGGAGAGACCCAGTACTTC.